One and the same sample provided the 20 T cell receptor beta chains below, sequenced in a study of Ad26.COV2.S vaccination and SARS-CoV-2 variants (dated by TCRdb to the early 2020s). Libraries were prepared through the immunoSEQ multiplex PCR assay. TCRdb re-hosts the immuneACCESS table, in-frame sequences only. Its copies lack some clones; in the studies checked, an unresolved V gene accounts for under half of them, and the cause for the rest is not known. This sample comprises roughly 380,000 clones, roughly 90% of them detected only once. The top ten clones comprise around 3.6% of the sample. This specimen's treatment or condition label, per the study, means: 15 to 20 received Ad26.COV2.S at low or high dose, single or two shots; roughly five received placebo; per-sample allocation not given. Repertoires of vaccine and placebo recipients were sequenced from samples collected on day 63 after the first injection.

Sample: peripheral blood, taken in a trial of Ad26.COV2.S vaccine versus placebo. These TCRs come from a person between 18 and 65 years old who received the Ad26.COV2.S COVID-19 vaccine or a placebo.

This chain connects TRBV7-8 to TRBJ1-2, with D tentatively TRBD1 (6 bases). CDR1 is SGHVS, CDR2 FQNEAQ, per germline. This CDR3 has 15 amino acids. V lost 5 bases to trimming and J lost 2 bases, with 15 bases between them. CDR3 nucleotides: TGTGCCAGCAGCCGGCTCGGGGGGCGAAACTATGGCTACACCTTC. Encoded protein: CASSRLGGRNYGYTF.

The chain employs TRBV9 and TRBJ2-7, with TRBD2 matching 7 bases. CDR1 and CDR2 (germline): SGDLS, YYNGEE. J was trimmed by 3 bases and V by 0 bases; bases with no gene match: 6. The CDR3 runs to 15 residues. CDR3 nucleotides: TGTGCCAGCAGCGTAGCTCCCAGGGACTACTACGAGCAGTACTTC. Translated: CASSVAPRDYYEQYF.

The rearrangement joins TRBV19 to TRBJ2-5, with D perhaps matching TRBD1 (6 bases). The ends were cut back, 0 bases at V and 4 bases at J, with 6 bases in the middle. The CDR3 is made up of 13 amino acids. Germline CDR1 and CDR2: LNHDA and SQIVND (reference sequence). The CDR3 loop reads CASSIDRGETQYF. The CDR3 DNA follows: TGTGCCAGTAGTATAGACAGGGGAGAGACCCAGTACTTC.

DNA for the CDR3: TGTGCCACCAGTAGGACTTCAGATGTCTACAATGAGCAGTTCTTC. Translating it yields CATSRTSDVYNEQFF. The chain uses TRBV24-1 and TRBJ2-1; D possibly corresponds to TRBD2 (5 bases). This CDR3 contains 15 residues. CDR1 and CDR2 from the germline V gene are KGHDR and SFDVKD. Trimming took 6 bases from V and 3 from J, leaving 14 bases between them.

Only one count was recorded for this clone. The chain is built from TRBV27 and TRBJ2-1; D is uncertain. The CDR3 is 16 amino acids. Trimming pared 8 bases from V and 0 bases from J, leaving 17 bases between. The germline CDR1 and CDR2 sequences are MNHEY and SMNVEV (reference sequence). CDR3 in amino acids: CASYPWALSSYNEQFF. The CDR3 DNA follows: TGTGCCAGCTACCCCTGGGCGCTAAGCTCCTACAATGAGCAGTTCTTC.

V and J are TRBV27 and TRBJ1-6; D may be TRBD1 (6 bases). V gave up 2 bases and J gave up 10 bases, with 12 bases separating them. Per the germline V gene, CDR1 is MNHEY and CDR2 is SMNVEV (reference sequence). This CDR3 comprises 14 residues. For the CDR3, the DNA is TGTGCCAGCAGTTTACGGGGGGCCCGGTCACCCCTCCACTTT. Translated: CASSLRGARSPLHF.

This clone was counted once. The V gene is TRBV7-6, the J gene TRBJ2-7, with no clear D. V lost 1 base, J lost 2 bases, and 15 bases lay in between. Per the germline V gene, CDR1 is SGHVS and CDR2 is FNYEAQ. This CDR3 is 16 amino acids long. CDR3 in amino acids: CASSLVSEVRTYEQYF. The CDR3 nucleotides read TGTGCCAGCAGCTTAGTGTCGGAAGTAAGAACCTACGAGCAGTACTTC.

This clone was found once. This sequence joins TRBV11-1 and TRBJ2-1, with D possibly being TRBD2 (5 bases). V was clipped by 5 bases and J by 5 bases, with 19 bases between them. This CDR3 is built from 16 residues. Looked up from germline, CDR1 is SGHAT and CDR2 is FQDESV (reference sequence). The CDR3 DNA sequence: TGTGCCAGCAGCGTGGACTCTCGACTCCTTAACAATGAGCAGTTCTTC. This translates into CASSVDSRLLNNEQFF. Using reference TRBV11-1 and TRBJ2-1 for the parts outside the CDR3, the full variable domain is EAEVAQSPRYKITEKSQAVAFWCDPISGHATLYWYRQILGQGPELLVQFQDESVVDDSQLPKDRFSAERLKGVDSTLKIQPAELGDSAMYLCASSVDSRLLNNEQFFGPGTRLTVL.

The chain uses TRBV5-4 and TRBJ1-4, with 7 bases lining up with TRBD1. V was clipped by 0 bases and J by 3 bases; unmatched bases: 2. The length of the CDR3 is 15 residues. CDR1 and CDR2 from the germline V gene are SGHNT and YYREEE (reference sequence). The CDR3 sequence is CASSLEGTANEKLFF. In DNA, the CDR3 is TGTGCCAGCAGCTTGGAAGGGACAGCTAATGAAAAACTGTTTTTT.

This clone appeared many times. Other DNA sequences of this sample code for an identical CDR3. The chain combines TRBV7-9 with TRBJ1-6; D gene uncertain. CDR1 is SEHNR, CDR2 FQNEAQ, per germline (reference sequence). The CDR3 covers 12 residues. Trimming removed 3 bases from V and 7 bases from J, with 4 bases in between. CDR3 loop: CASSLENSPLHF. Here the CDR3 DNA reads TGTGCCAGCAGCTTGGAGAATTCACCCCTCCACTTT.

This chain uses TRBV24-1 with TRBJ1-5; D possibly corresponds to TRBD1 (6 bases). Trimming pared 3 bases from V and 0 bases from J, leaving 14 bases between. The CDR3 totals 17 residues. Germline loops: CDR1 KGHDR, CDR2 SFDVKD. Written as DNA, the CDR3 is TGTGCCACCAGTGATCCGAACAGGGACCATAGCAATCAGCCCCAGCATTTT. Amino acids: CATSDPNRDHSNQPQHF.

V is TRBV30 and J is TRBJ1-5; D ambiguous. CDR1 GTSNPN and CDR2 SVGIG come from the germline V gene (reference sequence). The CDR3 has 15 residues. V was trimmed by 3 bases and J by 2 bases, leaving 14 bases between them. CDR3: CAWSWRGSGNQPQHF. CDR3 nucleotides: TGTGCCTGGAGCTGGCGAGGAAGCGGCAATCAGCCCCAGCATTTT.

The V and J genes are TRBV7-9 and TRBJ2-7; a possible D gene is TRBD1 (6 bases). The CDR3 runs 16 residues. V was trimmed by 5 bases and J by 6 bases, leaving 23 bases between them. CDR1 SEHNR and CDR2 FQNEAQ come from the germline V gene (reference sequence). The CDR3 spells CASSVGLQGLEGEQYF. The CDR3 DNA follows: TGTGCCAGCAGCGTCGGATTACAGGGATTAGAAGGCGAGCAGTACTTC.

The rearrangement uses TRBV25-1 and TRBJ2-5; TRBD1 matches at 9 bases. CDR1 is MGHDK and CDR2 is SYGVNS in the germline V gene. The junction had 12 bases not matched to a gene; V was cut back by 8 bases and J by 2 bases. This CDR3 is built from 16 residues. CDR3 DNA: TGTGCCAGCGGCACTCCCGGGACAGGGTCACAAGAGACCCAGTACTTC. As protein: CASGTPGTGSQETQYF.

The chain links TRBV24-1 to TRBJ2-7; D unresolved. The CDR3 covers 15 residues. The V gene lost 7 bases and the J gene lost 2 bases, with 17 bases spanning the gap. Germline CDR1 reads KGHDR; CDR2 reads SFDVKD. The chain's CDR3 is CATSDRVDGAYEQYF. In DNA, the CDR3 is TGTGCCACCAGCGACCGGGTGGACGGAGCCTACGAGCAGTACTTC.

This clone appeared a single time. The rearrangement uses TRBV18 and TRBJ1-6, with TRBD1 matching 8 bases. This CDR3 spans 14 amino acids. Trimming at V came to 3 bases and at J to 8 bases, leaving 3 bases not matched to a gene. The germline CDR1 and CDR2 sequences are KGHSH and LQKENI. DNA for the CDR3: TGTGCCAGCTCACCCTCAGGGGGCGATTCACCCCTCCACTTT. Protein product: CASSPSGGDSPLHF.

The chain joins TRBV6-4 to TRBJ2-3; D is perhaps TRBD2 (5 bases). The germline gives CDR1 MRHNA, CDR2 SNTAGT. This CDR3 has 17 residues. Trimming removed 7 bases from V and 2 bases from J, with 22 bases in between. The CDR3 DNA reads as TGTGCCAGCATAACCCCCCCACTAGTCGCGGCCACAGATACGCAGTATTTT. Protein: CASITPPLVAATDTQYF.

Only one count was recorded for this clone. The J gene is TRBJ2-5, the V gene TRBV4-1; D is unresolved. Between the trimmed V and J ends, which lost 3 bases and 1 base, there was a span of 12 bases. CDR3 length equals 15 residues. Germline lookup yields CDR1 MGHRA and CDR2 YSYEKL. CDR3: CASSQTGPIQETQYF. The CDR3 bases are TGCGCCAGCAGCCAGACCGGGCCAATCCAAGAGACCCAGTACTTC.

The CDR3 DNA reads as TGTGCCACCAGTGATTTCGGCCTTTGGCGAAGCTCTGGAAACACCATATATTTT. Residues: CATSDFGLWRSSGNTIYF. The chain is built from TRBV24-1 and TRBJ1-3; D uncertain. This CDR3 comprises 18 residues. V lost 1 base to trimming and J lost 0 bases, with 15 bases between them. Germline V lookup: CDR1 KGHDR, CDR2 SFDVKD.

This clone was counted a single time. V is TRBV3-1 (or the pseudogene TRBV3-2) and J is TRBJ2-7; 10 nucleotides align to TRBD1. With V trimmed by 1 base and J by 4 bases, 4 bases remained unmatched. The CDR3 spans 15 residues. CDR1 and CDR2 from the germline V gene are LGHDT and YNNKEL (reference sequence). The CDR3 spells CASSQGRDRGYEQYF. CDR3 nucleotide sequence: TGTGCCAGCAGCCAAGGCCGGGACAGGGGATACGAGCAGTACTTC.